These 9 T cell receptor beta chains share one sample of origin, sequenced in a study of cytomegalovirus exposure and HLA in healthy donors. The PCR ran on 60 Vbeta and 13 Jbeta primers. The data were produced by immunoSEQ multiplex PCR, yet TCRdb's version contains in-frame clones alone and is incomplete. Of approximately 200,000 clones listed, nearly 80% were seen once; the top ten hold around 5.9%. The source material was PBMCs. The receptors come from a woman between 25 and 40 years old in good health and CMV-seropositive.

The chain uses TRBV5-6 and TRBJ1-6, with 7 positions matching TRBD1. Germline CDR1 is SGHDT and CDR2 is YYEEEE. The CDR3 extends over 15 amino acids. With V trimmed by 5 bases and J by 9 bases, 11 bases remained unmatched. CDR3 amino acids: CASSYQTNRGSPLHF. In DNA, the CDR3 is TGTGCCAGCAGTTACCAAACCAACAGGGGTTCACCCCTCCACTTT.

This chain uses TRBV6-4 with TRBJ2-4; no definite D call. V was clipped by 2 bases and J by 2 bases, with 13 bases between them. Germline CDR1 is MRHNA and CDR2 is SNTAGT. The CDR3 contains 16 residues. CDR3 nucleotides: TGTGCCAGCAGTGACAGTAGTAGCTTTCCCAAAAACATTCAGTACTTC. Residues: CASSDSSSFPKNIQYF.

This clone was observed a handful of times. The rearrangement joins TRBV7-2 to TRBJ2-1, with TRBD2 identical over 14 bases. J was trimmed by 4 bases and V by 4 bases; bases with no gene match: 0. CDR3 length: 15 amino acids. Germline CDR1 and CDR2: SGHTA and FQGNSA. CDR3 sequence reads: CASSWTSGGYNEQFF. DNA of the CDR3: TGTGCCAGCAGCTGGACTAGCGGGGGGTACAATGAGCAGTTCTTC.

The rearrangement joins TRBV5-1 to TRBJ2-1; 7 bases fit TRBD1. The CDR3 totals 15 residues. The trim removed 4 bases at V and 3 bases at J, leaving 7 bases unmatched. Germline loops: CDR1 SGHRS, CDR2 YFSETQ. The CDR3 bases are TGCGCCAGCAGCGGCTCGGGACAGCTCTACAATGAGCAGTTCTTC. Its protein is CASSGSGQLYNEQFF.

J is TRBJ2-3 and V is TRBV4-3; no firm D call. The CDR3 contains 15 residues. Germline loops: CDR1 LGHNA, CDR2 YSLEER. Trimming removed 1 base at V and 0 bases at J, with 8 bases between. The CDR3 is CASSQGTASTDTQYF. CDR3 nucleotides: TGCGCCAGCAGCCAAGGTACAGCCAGCACAGATACGCAGTATTTT.

The rearrangement uses TRBV11-2 and TRBJ2-2; D gene unclear. The CDR3 loop spans 11 amino acids. The V gene's germline CDR1 is SGHAT and CDR2 FQNNGV. The germline V and J ends were trimmed by 5 bases and 6 bases, with 4 bases remaining between them. The DNA of the CDR3 is TGTGCCAGCAGCCCGGCCGGGGAGCTGTTTTTT. Protein: CASSPAGELFF.

In its sample, this clone was seen a few times. CDR3 sequence (DNA): TGTGCCAGTAGTATAATGAGCGGGAGGGTCACAGATACGCAGTATTTT. This encodes CASSIMSGRVTDTQYF. V is TRBV19 and J is TRBJ2-3; 10 bases match TRBD2. V shed 2 bases and J 2 bases; nucleotides not matched to a gene: 4. The CDR3 length is 16 residues. The germline V gene encodes CDR1 LNHDA and CDR2 SQIVND (reference sequence).

A note on this clone: This sample also contains other DNA sequences that code for the same CDR3. This chain connects TRBV19 to TRBJ2-1, with TRBD2 matching 10 bases. Germline assignment: CDR1 LNHDA and CDR2 SQIVND (reference sequence). Unmatched junction bases numbered 2, after V lost 1 base and J lost 8 bases. This CDR3 has 14 amino acids. This chain's CDR3 is CASSIGLAGDEQFF. The CDR3 DNA sequence: TGTGCCAGTAGTATAGGTCTAGCGGGAGATGAGCAGTTCTTC.

This chain uses TRBV5-1 with TRBJ1-4; D not resolved. Trimming left V 4 bases short and J 6 bases short, with 25 bases between. The CDR3 is 18 amino acids. Germline CDR1 and CDR2: SGHRS and YFSETQ. In DNA, the CDR3 is TGCGCCAGCAGCGCTAGGACGCACCCCGGGAGCGCCCATGAAAAACTGTTTTTT. Residues: CASSARTHPGSAHEKLFF.